This T cell receptor beta chain was identified in a study of T cells in localized non-small cell lung cancer. Study-level results: Tumor trailed uninvolved adjacent lung in T cell clonality, which peaked there. With higher T cell density in blood came longer overall survival. It remains possible that heterogeneity exists, since only one tumor region was sequenced.

Germline V lookup: CDR1 LGHNA, CDR2 YNFKEQ. The ends lost 3 bases at V and 6 bases at J; junction bases unmatched: 8. This CDR3 comprises 14 residues. Comment on this clone: What it recognizes is unknown.

The method was immunoSEQ multiplex PCR; TCRdb's version includes in-frame clones alone and lacks a portion of them. The repertoire consists of 20,000 to 25,000 clones, with 70% to 90% occurring once and the leading ten covering approximately 6.1%. The TCR was taken from a man between 40 and 70 years old with stage II lung adenocarcinoma. The chain combines TRBV4-2 with TRBJ2-7, with 7 bases fitting TRBD2. The sample consisted of PBMCs, taken before any cancer treatment. In DNA, the CDR3 is TGTGCCAGCAGCCATGGGGGGGATTGGAGCGAGCAGTACTTC. Translation: CASSHGGDWSEQYF.